This TCR beta chain appears in the sequencing data of a study of CD8 T cells in Susac syndrome. J lost 4 bases, V lost 2 bases, and 7 bases had no gene match. Germline V lookup: CDR1 MNHEY, CDR2 SVGAGI. This CDR3 contains 15 residues. From blood CD8+ and CD4+ T cells, TCR beta sequences were generated. Healthy donors were controls matched for age and sex. Both CD4+ and CD8+ T cells were negatively isolated, and TEMRA cells underwent FACS enrichment. Reverse transcription of about 0.5 to 1 ug RNA was carried out with random hexamers. TCR beta CDR3 was amplified by immunoSEQ multiplex PCR. This amplification extended across 54 Vbeta and 13 Jbeta segments. TCRdb itself ran the immunoSEQ multiplex PCR reads through MiXCR, one entry per CDR3 protein. Among approximately 150,000 distinct CDR3 sequences listed, 93% were seen once.

The sequenced material came from CD4+ T cells from PBMCs. The sequence was obtained from a human donor in good health. This chain links TRBV6-5 with TRBJ2-7; 8 nucleotides line up with TRBD1. The CDR3 DNA follows: TGTGCCAGCAGTTACAAAGGACAGGGCCAATACGAGCAGTACTTC. It specifies CASSYKGQGQYEQYF.